This T cell receptor beta chain was sequenced for a study of radiotherapy plus CTLA-4 blockade in lung cancer. The ends were cut back, 8 bases at V and 1 base at J, with 11 bases in the middle. The CDR3 length is 13 residues. Per germline, CDR1 MNHNS and CDR2 SASEGT. Clones were sequenced by immunoSEQ multiplex PCR, and TCRdb holds only the in-frame ones, with some missing. Of about 97,000 clones listed, under 85% were seen once; the top ten hold around 3%. Sequenced material: peripheral blood, taken from a patient treated with radiotherapy plus ipilimumab. J is TRBJ1-1 and V is TRBV6-1; D is possibly TRBD1 (6 bases). The receptor's source is a human donor with non-small cell lung cancer who had a partial response to radiotherapy plus ipilimumab. Some clones in this sample may be carry-over from other donors' samples. The CDR3 spells CASVLQGNTEAFF. The CDR3 DNA sequence: TGTGCCAGCGTACTACAGGGGAACACTGAAGCTTTCTTT.